The rows below give T cell receptor beta chains drawn from one sample of a study of CD8+ T cells in alopecia areata. TCRdb's copy holds only in-frame clones and misses some; the assay was immunoSEQ multiplex PCR. Of tens of thousands of clones detected, around 96% appear once; the ten largest clones hold around 24%. The sequences come from CD8+ T cells sorted from blood, collected at week 0. Receptors were obtained from a human donor with alopecia areata. CDR3s include the opening cysteine and the closing phenylalanine or tryptophan. Each record gives: J gene, V gene, clone size, D gene, CDR3 protein, CDR3 DNA. The D gene is left open where the match is weak. Where a row states a size, it is once, few, many or the class of an expanded clone; other rows omit it.

>TRBJ2-2|TRBV30|-|TRBD1
CAYTGTGNTGELFF
TGTGCCTACACCGGGACAGGGAACACCGGGGAGCTGTTTTTT
>TRBJ2-5|TRBV7-9|-|-
CASSFSAGRIETQYF
TGTGCCAGCAGCTTTTCGGCCGGGCGCATCGAGACCCAGTACTTC
>TRBJ2-7|TRBV4-1|-|-
CASSQDRQLYEQYF
TGCGCCAGCAGCCAAGATAGGCAGCTATACGAGCAGTACTTC
>TRBJ1-2|TRBV14|-|-
CASSLGVFSGYTF
TGTGCCAGCAGCCTCGGGGTGTTTAGTGGCTACACCTTC
>TRBJ2-5|TRBV4-3|-|-
CANSQDSRRETQYF
TGCGCCAACAGCCAAGATTCCAGAAGAGAGACCCAGTACTTC
>TRBJ2-7|TRBV5-1|-|-
CASSLSQGLLYEQYF
TGCGCCAGCAGCTTGAGCCAGGGGCTACTCTACGAGCAGTACTTC
>TRBJ2-7|TRBV4-2|-|-
CASSQEESGPTYEQYF
TGTGCCAGCAGCCAAGAGGAGTCGGGACCTACCTACGAGCAGTACTTC
>TRBJ2-1|TRBV30|-|-
CAWSWGASGNEQFF
TGTGCCTGGAGTTGGGGAGCTTCTGGCAATGAGCAGTTCTTC
>TRBJ1-1|TRBV19|-|-
CASSAWWAEMNTEAFF
TGTGCCAGTAGCGCCTGGTGGGCAGAAATGAACACTGAAGCTTTCTTT
>TRBJ2-7|TRBV13|-|-
CASSRTGSYEQYF
TGTGCCAGCAGCCGTACCGGCTCCTACGAGCAGTACTTC
>TRBJ2-3|TRBV7-9|-|-
CASSLSLFPDTQYF
TGTGCCAGCAGCTTATCCCTTTTCCCAGATACGCAGTATTTT
>TRBJ1-1|TRBV9|-|TRBD1
CASTPGTGRPEAFF
TGTGCCAGCACCCCCGGGACAGGGAGGCCTGAAGCTTTCTTT
>TRBJ1-2|TRBV4-1|-|-
CASSPKGFYGYTF
TGCGCCAGCAGCCCGAAGGGGTTCTATGGCTACACCTTC
>TRBJ2-3|TRBV5-1|-|-
CASSLAQGGTDTQYF
TGCGCCAGCAGCTTGGCACAGGGTGGAACAGATACGCAGTATTTT
>TRBJ1-2|TRBV6-5|-|TRBD1
CASSPIGTDYGYTF
TGTGCCAGCAGTCCAATCGGGACAGACTATGGCTACACCTTC
>TRBJ2-3|TRBV27|-|-
CASSLGPLADTQYF
TGTGCCAGCAGTTTAGGCCCCCTAGCAGATACGCAGTATTTT
>TRBJ1-1|TRBV29-1|-|TRBD1
CSVTGTGNTEAFF
TGCAGCGTCACTGGGACAGGGAACACTGAAGCTTTCTTT
>TRBJ2-7|TRBV7-9|-|TRBD2
CASSPTRAGGNNEQYF
TGTGCCAGCAGCCCGACCCGAGCGGGGGGTAACAACGAGCAGTACTTC
>TRBJ1-6|TRBV9|-|TRBD1
CASSDRDRDNSPLHF
TGTGCCAGCAGCGACCGGGACAGGGATAATTCACCCCTCCACTTT
>TRBJ2-1|TRBV29-1|-|-
CSVEGVNRGVSYNEQFF
TGCAGCGTTGAAGGGGTGAACCGGGGAGTCTCCTACAATGAGCAGTTCTTC
>TRBJ2-3|TRBV7-6|-|TRBD2
CASSPGLAGAPSTDTQYF
TGTGCCAGCAGCCCGGGACTAGCGGGGGCCCCTAGCACAGATACGCAGTATTTT
>TRBJ2-1|TRBV7-7|-|-
CASSSRGAAYNEQFF
TGTGCTAGCAGCTCTCGGGGGGCAGCCTACAATGAGCAGTTCTTC
>TRBJ2-1|TRBV7-8|-|TRBD2
CASSQTSGGAYEQFF
TGTGCCAGCAGCCAAACTAGCGGGGGGGCCTATGAGCAGTTCTTC
>TRBJ2-3|TRBV5-1|-|-
CASSLLGTVGDTQYF
TGCGCCAGCAGCTTGCTTGGGACGGTGGGAGATACGCAGTATTTT
>TRBJ2-4|TRBV29-1|-|TRBD2
CSVEGEGLTKNIQYF
TGCAGCGTTGAAGGGGAGGGACTAACTAAAAACATTCAGTACTTC
>TRBJ2-3|TRBV18|-|-
CASSPTGLSTDTQYF
TGTGCCAGCTCACCGACAGGCCTTAGCACAGATACGCAGTATTTT
>TRBJ2-5|TRBV6-6|-|TRBD2
CASSRTSGGTLETQYF
TGTGCCAGCAGTCGGACTAGCGGCGGGACATTGGAGACCCAGTACTTC
>TRBJ1-1|TRBV4-1|-|-
CASSQGRTVF
TGCGCCAGCAGCCAAGGCCGGACAGTCTTT
>TRBJ2-2|TRBV6-5|once|-
CASSYNGLTGELFF
TGTGCCAGCAGTTACAATGGCCTTACCGGGGAGCTGTTTTTT
>TRBJ2-3|TRBV7-2|-|TRBD2
CASSLDSYGGSTDTQYF
TGTGCCAGCAGCTTAGACTCCTACGGGGGGAGCACAGATACGCAGTATTTT
>TRBJ2-3|TRBV7-6|-|-
CASSLGTNLGADTQYF
TGTGCCAGCAGCTTAGGCACGAACCTGGGGGCGGATACGCAGTATTTT
>TRBJ1-1|TRBV4-1|-|-
CASSPSPGTFTEAFF
TGCGCCAGCAGCCCTTCCCCGGGGACATTCACTGAAGCTTTCTTT
>TRBJ1-2|TRBV4-1|once|-
CASSQDHWGGLNYGYTF
TGCGCCAGCAGCCAAGATCACTGGGGGGGCCTTAACTATGGCTACACCTTC
>TRBJ1-1|TRBV6-5|-|-
CASSYGDDTEAFF
TGTGCCAGCAGTTACGGGGATGACACTGAAGCTTTCTTT
>TRBJ2-1|TRBV23-1|-|TRBD1
CASSQRKKGARNEQFF
TGCGCCAGCAGTCAAAGGAAGAAGGGGGCGCGGAATGAGCAGTTCTTC
>TRBJ2-1|TRBV7-6|-|-
CASSLGFPSADNEQFF
TGTGCCAGCAGCTTAGGATTCCCTAGCGCTGACAATGAGCAGTTCTTC
>TRBJ1-1|TRBV5-6|-|-
CASSRGLLNTEAFF
TGTGCCAGCAGCCGGGGGCTTTTGAACACTGAAGCTTTCTTT
>TRBJ1-6|TRBV7-6|-|-
CASSDELYNSPLHF
TGTGCCAGCAGCGATGAGCTATATAATTCACCCCTCCACTTT
>TRBJ2-3|TRBV15|-|-
CATAKRYTDTQYF
TGTGCCACGGCCAAACGATACACAGATACGCAGTATTTT
>TRBJ2-2|TRBV4-1|-|-
CASSQVPGGELFF
TGCGCCAGCAGCCAAGTACCTGGCGGGGAGCTGTTTTTT
>TRBJ1-5|TRBV10-3|-|-
CAIGSRSGQPQHF
TGTGCCATCGGTTCGCGTTCGGGGCAGCCCCAGCATTTT
>TRBJ1-5|TRBV4-1|-|-
CASSQDLESQPQHF
TGCGCCAGCAGCCAAGATCTTGAAAGTCAGCCCCAGCATTTT
>TRBJ2-7|TRBV4-1|-|-
CASTLSAHDTYEQYF
TGCGCCAGCACCCTCTCTGCACACGACACCTACGAGCAGTACTTC
>TRBJ2-2|TRBV29-1|-|-
CSVEEDSRSGELFF
TGCAGCGTTGAAGAGGATTCGCGGAGCGGGGAGCTGTTTTTT
>TRBJ2-2|TRBV7-6|-|-
CASSPIAAGELFF
TGTGCCAGCAGCCCGATAGCGGCCGGGGAGCTGTTTTTT
>TRBJ1-2|TRBV7-9|-|-
CASRKFGRLSYGYTF
TGTGCCAGCAGAAAATTTGGGCGTTTGAGCTATGGCTACACCTTC
>TRBJ2-1|TRBV14|-|-
CASSRVHGGNEQFF
TGTGCCAGCAGCCGCGTTCACGGAGGAAATGAGCAGTTCTTC
>TRBJ2-5|TRBV6-6|-|-
CASWDGRGTQYF
TGTGCCAGCTGGGACGGGCGGGGGACCCAGTACTTC
>TRBJ2-3|TRBV7-2|-|TRBD1
CASSLRHRGRADTQYF
TGTGCCAGCAGCTTACGCCACAGGGGGAGAGCAGATACGCAGTATTTT
>TRBJ2-1|TRBV7-9|-|-
CASSLVFGAVGSYNEQFF
TGTGCCAGCAGCTTAGTATTTGGGGCAGTGGGATCCTACAATGAGCAGTTCTTC
>TRBJ2-3|TRBV4-2|-|-
CASSHTNLSGSTDTQYF
TGTGCCAGCAGCCACACAAATCTCTCGGGTAGCACAGATACGCAGTATTTT
>TRBJ2-3|TRBV5-1|-|-
CASSLFLQGEDTQYF
TGCGCCAGCAGCTTGTTTTTACAGGGAGAAGATACGCAGTATTTT
>TRBJ2-3|TRBV30|-|TRBD2
CAWSPLQRTSGEDTQYF
TGTGCCTGGAGTCCGCTACAGAGGACTAGCGGGGAAGATACGCAGTATTTT
>TRBJ2-1|TRBV27|-|-
CASTDTGSNEQFF
TGTGCCAGCACCGATACAGGGAGCAATGAGCAGTTCTTC
>TRBJ2-7|TRBV7-9|once|-
CASSLGPSYEQYF
TGTGCCAGCAGCTTGGGTCCCTCCTACGAGCAGTACTTC
>TRBJ2-7|TRBV5-1|-|-
CASSPRNYEQYF
TGCGCCAGCAGCCCCAGAAACTACGAGCAGTACTTC
>TRBJ1-5|TRBV7-8|once|TRBD1
CASSSMGQGGTNQPQHF
TGTGCCAGCAGCTCAATGGGCCAGGGGGGCACCAATCAGCCCCAGCATTTT
>TRBJ2-3|TRBV5-1|-|TRBD2
CASSAGLASGASTDTQYF
TGCGCCAGCAGCGCGGGCTTAGCTAGCGGGGCTAGCACAGATACGCAGTATTTT
>TRBJ2-1|TRBV7-9|-|-
CASSPAGTARYNEQFF
TGTGCCAGCAGCCCCGCCGGGACCGCTCGCTACAATGAGCAGTTCTTC